Sequencing of this T cell receptor (beta chain) was carried out in a study of cytomegalovirus exposure and HLA in healthy donors. General study findings and limits: CMV serostatus was the sole immune exposure data available. Accurate predictions that matched the HLA-A and HLA-B alleles of most subjects were reportedly made from TCR beta sequences.

A multiplex PCR was run with 60 Vbeta primers and 13 Jbeta primers. TCRdb's copy holds only in-frame clones and misses some; the assay was immunoSEQ multiplex PCR. The sample includes 150,000 to 180,000 clones, about 68% of them seen just once. Regarding this clone: The target antigen is unknown.

From germline, CDR1 is MGHRA and CDR2 YSYEKL. Between the trimmed V and J ends, which lost 1 base and 0 bases, there was a span of 10 bases. CDR3 length: 16 residues. This TCR was recovered from a young man in good health and CMV-seronegative. This rearrangement joins TRBV4-1 to TRBJ2-4; D is unclear. Sequencing used PBMCs. Here the CDR3 DNA reads TGCGCCAGCAGCCAAGGTCCCTCGGGAGCCAAAAACATTCAGTACTTC. Protein: CASSQGPSGAKNIQYF.